These T cell receptor beta chains were read from a single sample in a study of response to subunit inactivated influenza vaccine. TCRdb independently ran MiXCR on the RT-PCR reads; one entry per CDR3 protein. The repertoire has about 540,000 distinct CDR3 sequences, around 25% of them found once; the top ten carry 2.5% to 3.5%. The data were also submitted as part of a second study, on T cells expressing NK-cell markers.

The specimen comprised CD4+ T cells sorted from PBMCs, sampled 11 to 12 days after vaccination. The source is a man aged 45-65 years who received an inactivated influenza vaccine. Each CDR3 is given with its conserved first and last residue.

V gene | CDR3 protein
TRBV19 | CASSKGMPRTASGELFF
TRBV30 | CAWSGLQRGSYEQYF
TRBV29-1 | CSVEGVLTDTQYF
TRBV20-1 | CSARTGGGEQFF
TRBV30 | CAWNPPGVRAWSYGYTF
TRBV5-1 | CASTEVSGANVLTF
TRBV14 | CASSPGLHCNEQFF
TRBV5-1 | CASSLASGADTQYF
TRBV7-2 | CASSLAGTSVGEQFF
TRBV7-2 | CASSLTRGGEAQHF
TRBV5-4 | CASSRREGGLYNEQFF
TRBV7-9 | CASSLAGTGADTQYF
TRBV3-1 | CASSQWDRPDSDTQYF
TRBV7-6 | CANTPGGGFYEQYF
TRBV30 | CAWGGGQGETQYF
TRBV4-3 | CASSQGTGVRQETQYF
TRBV10-3 | CAISEESYEQYF
TRBV6-5 | CASSYVPPRGGTDTQYF
TRBV6-1 | CASSPDGGRYGYTF
TRBV7-9 | CASSQQGLDTQYF
TRBV5-1 | CASRGTGKNEQFF
TRBV5-1 | CASSLEGTGHEQYF
TRBV7-2 | CASSLVGTSGTEQFF
TRBV10-3 | CAISESGAVETQYF
TRBV5-1 | CASRQTGAGANVLTF
TRBV10-3 | CAISEPGRNTEAFF
TRBV28 | CASSLGGRRRTGELFF
TRBV5-4 | CASSSVLGSSGSPTDTQYF
TRBV29-1 | CSVRNRENIQYF
TRBV11-2 | CASSHLWTSGADTQYF